A selection of T cell receptor beta chains follows, all from one sample in a study of chemoradiotherapy in HPV16-positive cancers. Produced via immunoSEQ multiplex PCR; TCRdb's table is partial and in-frame only. The sample lists tens of thousands of clones, roughly 73% seen once, with 2.6% in the top ten. Sampling took place from a patient who underwent chemoradiotherapy. These receptors were taken from a human donor with HPV-associated anogenital cancer. Both conserved end residues are part of each CDR3. Fields, in order: J gene, V gene, D gene, clone size, CDR3 protein, CDR3 DNA. The D gene is left open where the match is weak. A clone size is listed for some rows: how often the clone was seen (once, few, many), or a class if it is expanded.

j_gene: TRBJ1-2
v_gene: TRBV28
d_gene: .
abundance: .
CDR3aa: CASSLQGYYGYTF
CDR3nt: TGTGCCAGCAGTTTACAGGGGTACTATGGCTACACCTTC

j_gene: TRBJ2-5
v_gene: TRBV19
d_gene: .
abundance: .
CDR3aa: CASSIGGRETQYF
CDR3nt: TGTGCCAGTAGTATAGGAGGTCGAGAGACCCAGTACTTC

j_gene: TRBJ2-5
v_gene: TRBV10-3
d_gene: .
abundance: .
CDR3aa: CAIRQGTETQYF
CDR3nt: TGTGCCATCAGGCAGGGGACAGAGACCCAGTACTTC

j_gene: TRBJ2-5
v_gene: TRBV7-9
d_gene: TRBD2
abundance: few
CDR3aa: CASSFPGGAAAETQYF
CDR3nt: TGTGCCAGCAGCTTCCCGGGGGGAGCCGCGGCGGAGACCCAGTACTTC

j_gene: TRBJ2-7
v_gene: TRBV5-1
d_gene: .
abundance: .
CDR3aa: CASSFTGAPGEQYF
CDR3nt: TGCGCCAGCAGCTTTACGGGGGCCCCTGGCGAGCAGTACTTC

j_gene: TRBJ1-6
v_gene: TRBV28
d_gene: TRBD1
abundance: few
CDR3aa: CASSNTGQYNSPLHF
CDR3nt: TGTGCCAGCAGTAATACGGGACAGTATAATTCACCCCTCCACTTT

j_gene: TRBJ2-2
v_gene: TRBV27
d_gene: .
abundance: few
CDR3aa: CASSFLNTGELFF
CDR3nt: TGTGCCAGCAGTTTCTTGAACACCGGGGAGCTGTTTTTT

j_gene: TRBJ2-3
v_gene: TRBV19
d_gene: .
abundance: .
CDR3aa: CASSGSSTDTQYF
CDR3nt: TGTGCCAGTAGCGGGAGTAGCACAGATACGCAGTATTTT

j_gene: TRBJ1-1
v_gene: TRBV18
d_gene: TRBD1
abundance: .
CDR3aa: CASSPITGDTEAFF
CDR3nt: TGTGCCAGCTCACCGATAACAGGGGACACTGAAGCTTTCTTT

j_gene: TRBJ2-1
v_gene: TRBV6-5
d_gene: .
abundance: .
CDR3aa: CASGLDLSSYNEQFF
CDR3nt: TGTGCCAGCGGGCTAGACTTGAGCTCCTACAATGAGCAGTTCTTC

j_gene: TRBJ2-1
v_gene: TRBV7-9
d_gene: .
abundance: once
CDR3aa: CASRPRQGGVPQFF
CDR3nt: TGTGCCAGCAGGCCGCGGCAGGGGGGGGTCCCGCAGTTCTTC

j_gene: TRBJ2-2
v_gene: TRBV13
d_gene: .
abundance: .
CDR3aa: CASSLEVRANTGELFF
CDR3nt: TGTGCCAGCAGCTTAGAGGTCAGGGCGAACACCGGGGAGCTGTTTTTT

j_gene: TRBJ2-7
v_gene: TRBV29-1
d_gene: .
abundance: .
CDR3aa: CSVEKQGPYEQYF
CDR3nt: TGCAGCGTTGAAAAGCAGGGACCCTACGAGCAGTACTTC

j_gene: TRBJ1-2
v_gene: TRBV28
d_gene: TRBD1
abundance: .
CDR3aa: CASITGVDGYTF
CDR3nt: TGTGCCAGCATCACAGGGGTGGATGGCTACACCTTC

j_gene: TRBJ2-1
v_gene: TRBV28
d_gene: TRBD1
abundance: .
CDR3aa: CASRPGQINNEQFF
CDR3nt: TGTGCCAGCAGGCCGGGACAGATTAACAATGAGCAGTTCTTC

j_gene: TRBJ1-2
v_gene: TRBV5-4
d_gene: .
abundance: .
CDR3aa: CASSLGGSYGYTF
CDR3nt: TGTGCCAGCAGCTTGGGAGGAAGCTATGGCTACACCTTC

j_gene: TRBJ2-1
v_gene: TRBV7-3
d_gene: TRBD1
abundance: .
CDR3aa: CASRLGQGTYNEQFF
CDR3nt: TGTGCCAGCAGACTTGGACAGGGAACCTACAATGAGCAGTTCTTC

j_gene: TRBJ1-4
v_gene: TRBV9
d_gene: .
abundance: .
CDR3aa: CASSSKGGNEKLFF
CDR3nt: TGTGCCAGCAGCTCAAAGGGGGGAAATGAAAAACTGTTTTTT

j_gene: TRBJ1-2
v_gene: TRBV7-2
d_gene: .
abundance: .
CDR3aa: CASSLETPGGYTF
CDR3nt: TGTGCCAGCAGCTTAGAAACCCCGGGAGGCTACACCTTC

j_gene: TRBJ1-5
v_gene: TRBV28
d_gene: .
abundance: .
CDR3aa: CASRFSRGIQHF
CDR3nt: TGTGCCAGCAGGTTTTCGAGGGGGATCCAGCATTTT

j_gene: TRBJ2-1
v_gene: TRBV4-3
d_gene: TRBD2
abundance: .
CDR3aa: CASSQEVSGSLLNEQFF
CDR3nt: TGCGCCAGCAGCCAAGAAGTTAGCGGGAGCCTTCTAAATGAGCAGTTCTTC

j_gene: TRBJ1-2
v_gene: TRBV6-5
d_gene: .
abundance: .
CDR3aa: CASSPPDNLYGYTF
CDR3nt: TGTGCCAGCAGCCCGCCCGACAATCTCTATGGCTACACCTTC

j_gene: TRBJ2-1
v_gene: TRBV5-1
d_gene: TRBD2
abundance: .
CDR3aa: CASSSPGLAGVGYNEQFF
CDR3nt: TGCGCCAGCAGCTCCCCGGGACTAGCGGGAGTAGGTTACAATGAGCAGTTCTTC

j_gene: TRBJ1-5
v_gene: TRBV5-8
d_gene: .
abundance: .
CDR3aa: CASSFSQVNNQPQHF
CDR3nt: TGTGCCAGCAGCTTTAGCCAGGTAAACAATCAGCCCCAGCATTTT

j_gene: TRBJ1-5
v_gene: TRBV19
d_gene: .
abundance: .
CDR3aa: CASSTNQPQHF
CDR3nt: TGTGCCAGTAGTACAAATCAGCCCCAGCATTTT

j_gene: TRBJ2-7
v_gene: TRBV7-9
d_gene: .
abundance: few
CDR3aa: CASSLVRGHLSYEQYF
CDR3nt: TGTGCCAGCAGCTTAGTTAGGGGACACCTATCCTACGAGCAGTACTTC

j_gene: TRBJ1-2
v_gene: TRBV29-1
d_gene: .
abundance: few
CDR3aa: CSVEQGPNYGYTF
CDR3nt: TGCAGCGTTGAGCAGGGGCCTAACTATGGCTACACCTTC

j_gene: TRBJ2-1
v_gene: TRBV11-3
d_gene: TRBD2
abundance: .
CDR3aa: CASSGETSGVYNEQFF
CDR3nt: TGTGCCAGCAGCGGGGAGACTAGCGGGGTTTACAATGAGCAGTTCTTC

j_gene: TRBJ1-1
v_gene: TRBV7-3
d_gene: .
abundance: few
CDR3aa: CASSLGVGNTEAFF
CDR3nt: TGTGCCAGCAGCTTAGGGGTCGGGAACACTGAAGCTTTCTTT

j_gene: TRBJ1-6
v_gene: TRBV11-2
d_gene: .
abundance: .
CDR3aa: CASSVSAGDSPLHF
CDR3nt: TGTGCCAGCAGCGTTTCGGCAGGAGATTCACCCCTCCACTTT

j_gene: TRBJ2-7
v_gene: TRBV7-2
d_gene: .
abundance: .
CDR3aa: CASSPGTIEQYF
CDR3nt: TGTGCCAGCAGCCCAGGGACAATCGAGCAGTACTTC

j_gene: TRBJ1-1
v_gene: TRBV19
d_gene: TRBD1
abundance: .
CDR3aa: CASSETGGISEAFF
CDR3nt: TGTGCCAGTAGCGAGACAGGGGGCATCTCTGAAGCTTTCTTT

j_gene: TRBJ1-1
v_gene: TRBV9
d_gene: .
abundance: .
CDR3aa: CASSVDPGGGLNTEAFF
CDR3nt: TGTGCCAGCAGCGTAGATCCAGGCGGGGGCTTGAACACTGAAGCTTTCTTT

j_gene: TRBJ2-1
v_gene: TRBV5-1
d_gene: .
abundance: .
CDR3aa: CASSVGSFYNEQFF
CDR3nt: TGCGCCAGCTCGGTTGGTTCTTTCTACAATGAGCAGTTCTTC

j_gene: TRBJ1-1
v_gene: TRBV19
d_gene: TRBD1
abundance: .
CDR3aa: CASSRQGVVTEAFF
CDR3nt: TGTGCCAGTAGTCGACAGGGCGTAGTGACTGAAGCTTTCTTT

j_gene: TRBJ1-1
v_gene: TRBV28
d_gene: TRBD1
abundance: .
CDR3aa: CASRAQTGSRTEAFF
CDR3nt: TGTGCCAGCAGGGCACAGACAGGGTCTCGCACTGAAGCTTTCTTT

j_gene: TRBJ1-2
v_gene: TRBV7-8
d_gene: TRBD1
abundance: .
CDR3aa: CASSLGFGTGDGYTF
CDR3nt: TGTGCCAGCAGCTTAGGATTTGGGACAGGGGATGGCTACACCTTC

j_gene: TRBJ1-5
v_gene: TRBV15
d_gene: TRBD1
abundance: few
CDR3aa: CATSRDGQGNQPQHF
CDR3nt: TGTGCCACCAGCAGAGACGGACAGGGCAATCAGCCCCAGCATTTT

j_gene: TRBJ1-1
v_gene: TRBV4-1
d_gene: .
abundance: medium-sized
CDR3aa: CASSQERAEAFF
CDR3nt: TGCGCCAGCAGCCAAGAGAGGGCTGAAGCTTTCTTT

j_gene: TRBJ2-2
v_gene: TRBV6-1
d_gene: .
abundance: .
CDR3aa: CASCKVLNTGELFF
CDR3nt: TGTGCCAGCTGTAAAGTACTGAACACCGGGGAGCTGTTTTTT

j_gene: TRBJ2-2
v_gene: TRBV10-3
d_gene: TRBD1
abundance: .
CDR3aa: CAISDRNRGRTSSGELFF
CDR3nt: TGTGCCATCAGCGATCGAAACAGGGGGCGGACTTCTTCCGGGGAGCTGTTTTTT

j_gene: TRBJ1-2
v_gene: TRBV27
d_gene: .
abundance: .
CDR3aa: CASSLYGGASGYTF
CDR3nt: TGTGCCAGCAGTTTATACGGGGGGGCTAGTGGCTACACCTTC

j_gene: TRBJ2-5
v_gene: TRBV19
d_gene: .
abundance: .
CDR3aa: CASSIRADTIETQYF
CDR3nt: TGTGCCAGTAGTATACGGGCGGATACCATTGAGACCCAGTACTTC

j_gene: TRBJ2-5
v_gene: TRBV25-1
d_gene: TRBD2
abundance: .
CDR3aa: CASSIVKAPAGGETQYF
CDR3nt: TGTGCCAGCAGTATAGTAAAGGCCCCAGCGGGAGGAGAGACCCAGTACTTC

j_gene: TRBJ2-7
v_gene: TRBV4-1
d_gene: TRBD2
abundance: .
CDR3aa: CASSQNPGLATYEQYF
CDR3nt: TGCGCCAGCAGCCAAAACCCGGGACTAGCAACCTACGAGCAGTACTTC

j_gene: TRBJ1-3
v_gene: TRBV5-1
d_gene: TRBD1
abundance: .
CDR3aa: CASSLISTGVGNTIYF
CDR3nt: TGCGCCAGCAGCTTAATATCAACAGGGGTTGGAAACACCATATATTTT

j_gene: TRBJ2-3
v_gene: TRBV7-2
d_gene: TRBD1
abundance: .
CDR3aa: CASSLIDRGWDTQYF
CDR3nt: TGTGCCAGCAGCTTAATCGACAGGGGTTGGGATACGCAGTATTTT

j_gene: TRBJ1-5
v_gene: TRBV19
d_gene: .
abundance: few
CDR3aa: CASKMGAVSNQPQHF
CDR3nt: TGTGCCAGTAAAATGGGGGCAGTTAGCAATCAGCCCCAGCATTTT

j_gene: TRBJ1-2
v_gene: TRBV10-2
d_gene: TRBD1
abundance: .
CDR3aa: CASSETGGYGYTF
CDR3nt: TGCGCCAGCAGTGAGACAGGGGGCTATGGCTACACCTTC

j_gene: TRBJ2-1
v_gene: TRBV14
d_gene: .
abundance: .
CDR3aa: CASSHLKGGTYNEQFF
CDR3nt: TGTGCCAGCAGCCACCTCAAGGGGGGGACCTACAATGAGCAGTTCTTC